This is a list of T cell receptor beta chains from one sample in a study of regulatory T cells in long-lasting Graves disease. TCRdb passed the multiplex PCR reads through MiXCR, listing each CDR3 protein once. The sample has around 460,000 distinct CDR3 sequences, roughly 15% seen once. These same data were also listed under a study on T cells in Graves' hyperthyroidism and ophthalmopathy.

The sample was peripheral blood mononuclear cells (PBMCs), taken at new diagnosis, from a patient treated with antithyroid drugs. The receptors come from a woman aged 45-65 years with Graves disease. Both conserved end residues are part of each CDR3. A D gene is named only where the DNA matches it firmly. Rows may omit the clone size; those that give it use once, few, many or a size class.

cdr3_length,j_call,clone_size,d_call,v_call,cdr3_nt,cdr3_aa
11,TRBJ2-1,many,NA,TRBV7-9,TGTGCCAGCAGCCCAGCCAATGAGCAGTTCTTC,CASSPANEQFF
14,TRBJ2-7,few,TRBD1,TRBV10-3,TGTGCCATCAGTGAGGAGGGGACAGTATACGAGCAGTACTTC,CAISEEGTVYEQYF
17,TRBJ2-5,NA,TRBD1,TRBV5-5,TGTGCCAGCAGCTTGTGGGACAGGGGGGCATACCAAGAGACCCAGTACTTC,CASSLWDRGAYQETQYF
13,TRBJ2-7,many,TRBD1,TRBV5-1,TGCGCCAGCAGCGGACAGGGTTTAGACGAGCAGTACTTC,CASSGQGLDEQYF
16,TRBJ2-7,many,NA,TRBV6-2/TRBV6-3,TGTGCCAGCAGTTACTCTTCGGGCAGGCCGTCCTACGAGCAGTACTTC,CASSYSSGRPSYEQYF
12,TRBJ2-4,NA,NA,TRBV28,TGTGCCAGCAGTAGGGACCTAGGGATTCAGTACTTC,CASSRDLGIQYF
13,TRBJ2-3,many,NA,TRBV7-2,TGTGCCAGCCGCATGTGGAGCCCCCCCACGCAGTATTTT,CASRMWSPPTQYF
19,TRBJ2-6,NA,TRBD1,TRBV7-9,TGTGCCGGCTTTGTCTGGAAAACAGGGGTCCCATCTGGGGCCAACGTCCTGACTTTC,CAGFVWKTGVPSGANVLTF
14,TRBJ1-1,NA,NA,TRBV19,TGTGCCAGTAGTCACGGATCGGGGAGCACTGAAGCTTTCTTT,CASSHGSGSTEAFF
15,TRBJ2-7,many,TRBD2,TRBV28,TGTGCCAGCAGCCCGCCGGGACTAAGCTCCTACGAGCAGTACTTC,CASSPPGLSSYEQYF